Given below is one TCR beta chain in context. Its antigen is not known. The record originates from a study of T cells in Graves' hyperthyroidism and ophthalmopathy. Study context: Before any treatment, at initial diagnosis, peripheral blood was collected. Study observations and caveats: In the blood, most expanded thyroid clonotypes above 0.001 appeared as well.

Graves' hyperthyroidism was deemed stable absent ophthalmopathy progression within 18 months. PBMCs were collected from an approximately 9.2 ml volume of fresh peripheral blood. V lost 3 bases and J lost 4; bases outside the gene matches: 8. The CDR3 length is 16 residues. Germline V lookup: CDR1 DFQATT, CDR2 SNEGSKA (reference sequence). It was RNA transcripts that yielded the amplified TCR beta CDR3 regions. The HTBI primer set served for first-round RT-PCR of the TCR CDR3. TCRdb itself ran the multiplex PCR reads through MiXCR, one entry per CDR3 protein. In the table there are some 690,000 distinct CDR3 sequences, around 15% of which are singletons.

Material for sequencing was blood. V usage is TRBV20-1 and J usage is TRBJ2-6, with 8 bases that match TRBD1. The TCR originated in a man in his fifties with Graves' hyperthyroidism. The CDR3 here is CSASPDREAGANVLTF. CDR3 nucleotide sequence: TGCAGTGCTAGTCCGGACAGGGAGGCGGGGGCCAACGTCCTGACTTTC.